What follows are 18 T cell receptor beta chains derived from one specimen sequenced in a study of early T cells in non-severe SARS-CoV-2 infection. TCRdb re-called the 5' RACE reads with MiXCR, one entry per CDR3 protein. Here the sample spans approximately 69,000 distinct CDR3 sequences, approximately 12% being singletons. Sequencing used whole blood. The receptors stem from an adult who was a healthcare worker with PCR-confirmed SARS-CoV-2 infection or an uninfected control (not recorded which).

In its sample, this clonotype was seen many times. This chain connects TRBV12-3 or TRBV12-4 to TRBJ2-7; D is perhaps TRBD2 (5 bases). This CDR3 is 13 amino acids long. Trimming took off 3 bases at V and 2 bases at J, with 8 bases between the two ends. The chain's CDR3 is CASSFGEPYEQYF. The CDR3 nucleotides read TGTGCCAGCAGTTTCGGGGAGCCCTACGAGCAGTACTTC.

The chain employs TRBV7-9 and TRBJ2-7; D is tentatively TRBD1 or TRBD2 (6 bases each). Between the trimmed V and J ends, which lost 5 bases and 6 bases, there was a span of 17 bases. CDR1 is SEHNR and CDR2 is FQNEAQ in the germline V gene (reference sequence). This CDR3 has 14 amino acids. CDR3 sequence (DNA): TGTGCCAGCAGCCTGGAGGGGGAAGTTGGCGAGCAGTACTTC. It specifies CASSLEGEVGEQYF.

The J gene is TRBJ2-7, the V gene TRBV29-1; 8 bases line up with TRBD1. Germline assignment: CDR1 SQVTM and CDR2 ANQGSEA. The CDR3 runs 12 residues. V was pared by 7 bases and J by 2 bases, with 4 bases of the junction left unmatched. CDR3: CSATGGTYEQYF. CDR3 coding DNA: TGCAGCGCCACAGGGGGTACCTACGAGCAGTACTTC.

The V call is TRBV5-4, the J call TRBJ1-1; 10 bases match TRBD1. Germline assignment: CDR1 SGHNT and CDR2 YYREEE (reference sequence). With V trimmed by 4 bases and J by 4 bases, 4 bases remained unmatched. This CDR3 is built from 14 residues. The CDR3 sequence: CASSRGQGITEAFF. The CDR3 DNA reads TGTGCCAGCAGCCGGGGACAGGGGATCACTGAAGCTTTCTTT. Combining the CDR3 with reference TRBV5-4 and TRBJ1-1 gives the whole variable domain ETGVTQSPTHLIKTRGQQVTLRCSSQSGHNTVSWYQQALGQGPQFIFQYYREEENGRGNFPPRFSGLQFPNYSSELNVNALELDDSALYLCASSRGQGITEAFFGQGTRLTVV.

This chain uses TRBV11-3 with TRBJ2-2; TRBD2 matches at 14 bases. Trimming took 2 bases from V and 5 from J; bases not matched to a gene: 4. This CDR3 contains 17 residues. Germline CDR1 reads SGHNT; CDR2 reads YENEEA. CDR3 in amino acids: CASSLRLAGGPTGELFF. The CDR3 coding sequence is TGTGCCAGCAGCTTAAGACTAGCGGGAGGGCCTACCGGGGAGCTGTTTTTT. The full variable domain, in which reference TRBV11-3 and TRBJ2-2 provide the parts outside the CDR3, is EAGVVQSPRYKIIEKKQPVAFWCNPISGHNTLYWYLQNLGQGPELLIRYENEEAVDDSQLPKDRFSAERLKGVDSTLKIQPAELGDSAVYLCASSLRLAGGPTGELFFGEGSRLTVL.

Worth noting for this clonotype: At one end the junction does not follow the germline gene, possibly because of a read error. As DNA, the CDR3 is TGTGCCAGCAGTTCTGACAGGGACGAGACTTTCTTC. Protein sequence: CASSSDRDETFF. The chain combines TRBV28 with TRBJ1-1; 7 bases map to TRBD1. This CDR3 spans 12 amino acids. Germline values: CDR1 MDHEN, CDR2 SYDVKM.

This clonotype was recorded at least ten times. An end of the junction does not agree with germline; a read error may underlie this. This chain connects TRBV12-3 or TRBV12-4 to TRBJ2-3; possible D gene TRBD1, 6 bases. The CDR3 loop spans 15 amino acids. CDR3 residues: CASSRIDRRTDTQYF. Written as DNA, the CDR3 is TGTGCCAGCAGTCGAATAGACAGGCGCACGGATACGCAGTATTTT.

The rearrangement joins TRBV20-1 to TRBJ2-1; D possibly corresponds to TRBD2 (6 bases). The CDR3 loop spans 16 amino acids. Germline V gene lookup returns CDR1 DFQATT and CDR2 SNEGSKA (reference sequence). Deletions cut 3 bases from V and 6 bases from J, with 21 bases between. CDR3 DNA sequence: TGCAGTGCTAGGTCCGGGCGGGCGGGGAGAGGCAATGAGCAGTTCTTC. Translated: CSARSGRAGRGNEQFF.

This clonotype has a count of ten or more. Its ends do not fully match the called genes, so a read error is possible. The chain combines TRBV7-6 with TRBJ2-3; 10 bases agree with TRBD2. The CDR3 totals 14 residues. Germline lookup yields CDR1 SGHVS and CDR2 FNYEAQ. CDR3 nucleotides: TGTGCCAGCAGCCTAGCGGGGGGCACAGATACGCAGTATTTT. It codes for CASSLAGGTDTQYF.

V and J are TRBV5-1 and TRBJ2-1; perhaps TRBD2 as D (5 bases). The CDR3 runs 13 residues. Germline CDR1 is SGHRS and CDR2 is YFSETQ. V was trimmed by 0 bases and J by 7 bases, leaving 8 bases between them. CDR3 loop: CASSLAPGNEQFF. In DNA, the CDR3 is TGCGCCAGCAGCTTGGCCCCGGGGAATGAGCAGTTCTTC.

This clonotype was picked up a small number of times. J is TRBJ2-2 and V is TRBV20-1; D may correspond to TRBD1 or TRBD2 (6 bases each). The CDR3 has 12 amino acids. Per the germline V gene, CDR1 is DFQATT and CDR2 is SNEGSKA (reference sequence). V dropped 6 bases and J dropped 7 bases, with 12 bases sitting between them. The DNA of the CDR3 is TGCAGTGCAAAACAGGGAGGCGGGGAGCTGTTTTTT. Encoded protein: CSAKQGGGELFF.

The DNA for the CDR3 is TGTGCCAGCAGCTTGGGGGGGGCTGGAAACACCATATATTTT. Translation gives CASSLGGAGNTIYF. The chain combines TRBV11-2 with TRBJ1-3; possibly TRBD1 for D (5 bases). The CDR3 totals 14 residues. The V end lost 3 bases, the J end lost 2 bases, and 8 bases lay between the germline ends. Germline V CDR1 and CDR2: SGHAT, FQNNGV.

This clonotype turned up a few times. CDR3 loop: CSAPRGAGDEQFF. CDR3 nucleotides: TGCAGTGCTCCGAGGGGGGCCGGGGATGAGCAGTTCTTC. The chain has TRBV20-1 and TRBJ2-1, with D perhaps being TRBD1 or TRBD2 (6 bases each). CDR1 is DFQATT, CDR2 SNEGSKA, per germline (reference sequence). The CDR3 runs 13 residues. V was cut by 5 bases and J by 8 bases, with 16 bases left in between.

This clonotype was seen many times. The chain carries TRBV10-3 and TRBJ2-7; 8 bases are a match to TRBD1. V trimming: 0 bases; J trimming: 5 bases; junction bases outside the gene matches: 3. In germline, CDR1 is ENHRY, CDR2 SYGVKD. CDR3 length: 14 amino acids. The CDR3 sequence: CAISESTGANEQYF. CDR3 DNA: TGTGCCATCAGTGAGTCGACAGGGGCAAACGAGCAGTACTTC.

This clonotype showed up just a few times. This rearrangement joins TRBV12-3 or TRBV12-4 to TRBJ1-1, with 7 bases aligning to TRBD1. This CDR3 has 15 amino acids. J gave up 2 bases and V 2 bases, and 5 bases lay outside the gene matches. The CDR3 region is CASSLSRTGNTEAFF. For the CDR3, the DNA is TGTGCCAGCAGTTTAAGCCGGACAGGAAACACTGAAGCTTTCTTT.

This clonotype was seen at least ten times. The genes are TRBV4-1 and TRBJ2-7, with D uncertain. Germline V gene data show CDR1 as MGHRA and CDR2 as YSYEKL. The CDR3 has 16 amino acids. V lost 1 base and J 6 bases, leaving 19 bases between the germline ends. CDR3 amino acids: CASSQVPPRIGPEQYF. CDR3 sequence (DNA): TGCGCCAGCAGCCAAGTCCCCCCCCGAATTGGGCCCGAGCAGTACTTC.

Many counts were recorded for this clonotype. The chain recombines TRBV30 with TRBJ1-1; D may be TRBD1 (5 bases). The CDR3 length is 12 residues. CDR1 GTSNPN and CDR2 SVGIG come from the germline V gene (reference sequence). DNA for the CDR3: TGTGCTTCGGGACGCCGGAACACTGAAGCTTTCTTT. Encoded protein: CASGRRNTEAFF.

The chain combines TRBV18 with TRBJ2-3; TRBD2 agrees at 7 bases. This CDR3 comprises 14 residues. V lost 2 bases to trimming and J lost 3 bases; unmatched junction nucleotides: 2. The germline V gene has CDR1 KGHSH and CDR2 LQKENI. This chain's CDR3 is CASSPVRGTDTQYF. As DNA, the CDR3 is TGTGCCAGCTCACCAGTGCGGGGGACAGATACGCAGTATTTT.